The following is a T cell receptor beta chain sequence with its context. Antigen unknown. This entry belongs to a study of ipilimumab plus nivolumab after autologous stem cell transplantation. Study-wide background: Both relapsed and primary refractory DLBCL were included. Broader study findings: TCR repertoire, Treg phenotype and gut microbiota reportedly support more study of this approach.

Measured with immunoSEQ multiplex PCR; TCRdb has only the in-frame clones, and not every one. Of 10,000 or so clones listed, around 63% are singletons. Checkpoint therapy with ipilimumab 1 mg/kg began 14 to 28 days after transplant. Patients received nivolumab 3 mg/kg at weeks 1, 4, 7, 10, then fortnightly to week 26. Source: PBMCs, taken in a trial of ipilimumab plus nivolumab as post-transplant consolidation. The clonotype comes from a male donor with diffuse large B-cell lymphoma.

The CDR3 DNA reads TGTGCCAGCAGCTTGAGCTCCTATAATTCACCCCTCCACTTT. The encoded protein is CASSLSSYNSPLHF. The genes are TRBV9 and TRBJ1-6; D not resolved. Germline V gives CDR1 SGDLS, CDR2 YYNGEE. The germline V and J ends were trimmed by 4 bases and 0 bases, with 5 bases remaining between them. This CDR3 region has 14 residues.